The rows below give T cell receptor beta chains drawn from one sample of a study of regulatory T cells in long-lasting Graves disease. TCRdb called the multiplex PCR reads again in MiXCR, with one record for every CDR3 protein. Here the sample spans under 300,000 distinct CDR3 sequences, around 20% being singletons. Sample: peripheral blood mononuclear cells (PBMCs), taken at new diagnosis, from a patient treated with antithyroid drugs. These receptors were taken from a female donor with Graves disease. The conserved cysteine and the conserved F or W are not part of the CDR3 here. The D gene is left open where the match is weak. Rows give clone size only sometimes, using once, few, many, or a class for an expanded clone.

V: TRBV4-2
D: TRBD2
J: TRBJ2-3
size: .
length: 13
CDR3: ASSRVAGGPDTQY

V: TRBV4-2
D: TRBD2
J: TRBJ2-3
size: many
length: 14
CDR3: ASSQEAGGYTDTQY

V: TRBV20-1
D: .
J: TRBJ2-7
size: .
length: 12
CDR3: SATPGRLSYKQY

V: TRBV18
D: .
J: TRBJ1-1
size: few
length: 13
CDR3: ASGTNPTMNTEAF

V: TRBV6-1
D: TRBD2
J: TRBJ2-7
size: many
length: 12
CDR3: ASRTSGVSYEQY

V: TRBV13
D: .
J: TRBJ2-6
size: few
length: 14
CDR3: ASSLAHTSGANVLT

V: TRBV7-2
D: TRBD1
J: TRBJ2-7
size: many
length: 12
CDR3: ASSLGTGTYEQY

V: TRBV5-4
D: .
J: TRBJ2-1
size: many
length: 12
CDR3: ASSLSGGRSEQF

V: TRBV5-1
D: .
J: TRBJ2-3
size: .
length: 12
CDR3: ASSLAVNTDTQY

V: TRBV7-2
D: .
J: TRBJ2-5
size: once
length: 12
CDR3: ASSFPDIQETQY

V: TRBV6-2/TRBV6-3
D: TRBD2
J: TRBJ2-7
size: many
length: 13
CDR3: ASTRDGGSSYEQY

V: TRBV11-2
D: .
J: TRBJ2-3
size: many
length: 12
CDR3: ASNAPGSTDTQY

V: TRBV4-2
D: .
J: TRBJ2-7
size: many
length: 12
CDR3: ASSQDPRQTEQY

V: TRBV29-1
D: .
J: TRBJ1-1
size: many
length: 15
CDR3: SVRGAGRNPVGTEAF

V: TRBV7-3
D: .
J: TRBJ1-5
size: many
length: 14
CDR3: ASIVRGRYSNQPQH

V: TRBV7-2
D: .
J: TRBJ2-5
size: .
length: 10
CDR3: ANSLTKETQY

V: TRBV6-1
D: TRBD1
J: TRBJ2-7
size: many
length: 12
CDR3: ASSRRQGPYEQY

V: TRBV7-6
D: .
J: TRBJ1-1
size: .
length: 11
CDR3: ASSFGPGGEAF

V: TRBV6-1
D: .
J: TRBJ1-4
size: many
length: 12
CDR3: ASSDSGQGEKLF

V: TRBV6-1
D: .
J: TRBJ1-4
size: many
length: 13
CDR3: ASRDILATNEKLF

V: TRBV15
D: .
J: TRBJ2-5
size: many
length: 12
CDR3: ATSRGTAQETQY

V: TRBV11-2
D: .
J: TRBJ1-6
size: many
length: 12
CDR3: ASSWAGRNSPLH

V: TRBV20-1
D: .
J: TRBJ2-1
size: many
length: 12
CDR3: SAEESGRYNEQF

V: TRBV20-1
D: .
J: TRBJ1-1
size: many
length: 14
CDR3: SARSPRRGHTAEAF

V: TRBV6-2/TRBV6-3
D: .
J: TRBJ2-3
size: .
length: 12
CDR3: ASNSVREQNTQY

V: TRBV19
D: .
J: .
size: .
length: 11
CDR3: ANSGDNQETQY

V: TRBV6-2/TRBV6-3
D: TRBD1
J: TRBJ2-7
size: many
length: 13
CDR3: ASRLGQGAAYEQY

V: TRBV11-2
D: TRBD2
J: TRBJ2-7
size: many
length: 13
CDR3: ASSPSGSRSYEQY

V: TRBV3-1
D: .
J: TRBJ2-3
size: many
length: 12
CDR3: ASSQDIGQNTQY

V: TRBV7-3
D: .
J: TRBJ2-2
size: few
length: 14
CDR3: ASRTGTNKRTGELF

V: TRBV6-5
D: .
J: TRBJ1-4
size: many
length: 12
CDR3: ASRSSGGGEKLF

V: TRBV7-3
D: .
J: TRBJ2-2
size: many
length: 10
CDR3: ASSINTGELF

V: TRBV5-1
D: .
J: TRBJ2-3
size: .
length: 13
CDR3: ASSLGGARADTQY

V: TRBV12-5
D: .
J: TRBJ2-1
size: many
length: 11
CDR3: ASGLAYSKALF

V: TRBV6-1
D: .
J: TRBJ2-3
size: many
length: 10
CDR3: ASRSTADTQY

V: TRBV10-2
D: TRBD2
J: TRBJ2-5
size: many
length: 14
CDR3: ASSDLGLAEQETQY

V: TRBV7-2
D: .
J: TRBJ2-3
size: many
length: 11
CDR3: ASTKGGSDTQY

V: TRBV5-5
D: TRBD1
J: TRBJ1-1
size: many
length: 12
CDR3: ASRSGGGNTEAF

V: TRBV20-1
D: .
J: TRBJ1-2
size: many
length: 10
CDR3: SAPDTGNGYT

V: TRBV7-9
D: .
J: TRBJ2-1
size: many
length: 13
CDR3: ASSPWGRGRNEQF

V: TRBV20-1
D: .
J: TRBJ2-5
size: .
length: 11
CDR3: SAVDGPKETQY

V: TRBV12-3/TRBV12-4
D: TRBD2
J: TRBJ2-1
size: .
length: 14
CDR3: ASTRAGTSIHNEQF

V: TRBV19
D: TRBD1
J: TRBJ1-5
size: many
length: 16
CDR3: ASSLGQGGSYSNQPQH

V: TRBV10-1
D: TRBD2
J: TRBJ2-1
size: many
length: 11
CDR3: ASSHGGINEQF

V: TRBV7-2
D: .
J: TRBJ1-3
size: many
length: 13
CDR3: ASSPDGYSGNTIY

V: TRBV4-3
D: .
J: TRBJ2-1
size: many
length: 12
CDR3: ASSQESNYNEQF

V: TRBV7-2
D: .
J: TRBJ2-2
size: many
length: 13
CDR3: ASSPGTRGPGELF

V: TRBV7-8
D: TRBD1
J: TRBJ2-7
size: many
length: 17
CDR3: ASSLVSVFGDSISYEQY

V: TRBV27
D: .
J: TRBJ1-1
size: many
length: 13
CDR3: ASSLSDTMNTEAF